The next 24 T cell receptor beta chains were all read from a single sample in a study of shared clonotypes between healthy human individuals. This table comes from immunoSEQ multiplex PCR, and its TCRdb copy is limited to in-frame clones, with some not included. Of millions of clones listed, around nine tenths were seen once; the top ten hold around 0.14%. The source material was naive CD4+ T cells sorted from blood. Subset described: CD45RA+ positively selected. The receptors were sampled from a man aged 18 to 30 in good health.

The chain combines TRBV11-3 with TRBJ2-7, with 7 bases that match TRBD1. CDR1 is SGHNT and CDR2 is YENEEA in the germline V gene. V gave up 5 bases and J gave up 0 bases; unmatched junction bases: 10. This CDR3 spans 16 amino acids. The CDR3 DNA reads TGTGCCAGCAGCCCCCTCCCACAGGGGTTCTCCTACGAGCAGTACTTC. Residues: CASSPLPQGFSYEQYF.

The chain recombines TRBV10-1 with TRBJ1-1; TRBD1 might be the D (6 bases). Deletions cut 3 bases from V and 4 bases from J, with 15 bases between. The CDR3 is made up of 15 amino acids. The V gene's germline CDR1 is WNHNN and CDR2 SYGVQD (reference sequence). The CDR3 DNA reads TGCGCCAGCAGTGATGCGTCAGGGGCAGGCACTGAAGCTTTCTTT. Protein sequence: CASSDASGAGTEAFF.

V is TRBV20-1 and J is TRBJ2-1; D unresolved. The germline V gene has CDR1 DFQATT and CDR2 SNEGSKA (reference sequence). V was clipped by 4 bases and J by 7 bases, with 8 bases between them. The CDR3 consists of 11 residues. CDR3 DNA sequence: TGCAGTGCTACCAGGCCAAATGAGCAGTTCTTC. This codes for CSATRPNEQFF.

V is TRBV10-3 and J is TRBJ2-3, with 8 bases fitting TRBD2. Trimming took 8 bases from V and 0 from J; bases not matched to a gene: 22. Germline CDR1 is ENHRY and CDR2 is SYGVKD. This CDR3 has 20 residues. In DNA form, the CDR3 reads TGTGCCATCGGGCCGGGACTAGGACAAGAGGGGCGTGGTAGCACAGATACGCAGTATTTT. Residues: CAIGPGLGQEGRGSTDTQYF.

The chain links TRBV15 to TRBJ1-2; 10 positions agree with TRBD1. The CDR3 spans 16 residues. V shed 2 bases and J 2 bases; nucleotides not matched to a gene: 5. Per germline, CDR1 LNHNV and CDR2 YYDKDF (reference sequence). The CDR3 protein is CATSRSDRGLNYGYTF. The CDR3 DNA follows: TGTGCCACCAGCAGATCTGACAGGGGGCTGAACTATGGCTACACCTTC.

This chain joins TRBV7-9 and TRBJ1-2; D remains ambiguous. V was cut by 5 bases and J by 7 bases, with 11 bases left in between. The germline V gene has CDR1 SEHNR and CDR2 FQNEAQ (reference sequence). The CDR3 sequence is 12 residues long. The CDR3 sequence is CASSLDSTGYTF. The DNA of the CDR3 is TGTGCCAGCAGCCTCGATAGTACTGGCTACACCTTC.

J is TRBJ1-3 and V is TRBV10-3; no clear D gene. Germline CDR1 and CDR2: ENHRY and SYGVKD. This CDR3 is built from 13 residues. Trimming took 2 bases from V and 4 from J, leaving 6 bases between them. This chain's CDR3 is CAISEGFGNTIYF. As DNA, the CDR3 is TGTGCCATCAGTGAGGGTTTCGGAAACACCATATATTTT.

The CDR3 loop is CASSRTRDRVYEQYF. The CDR3 bases are TGTGCCAGCAGCCGGACCCGGGACAGGGTCTACGAGCAGTACTTC. The gene calls are TRBV7-2 and TRBJ2-7; 9 nucleotides match TRBD1. The CDR3 runs to 15 residues. Germline assignment: CDR1 SGHTA and CDR2 FQGNSA. J was trimmed by 3 bases and V by 5 bases; bases with no gene match: 8.

J is TRBJ2-7 and V is TRBV25-1, with D perhaps being TRBD1 or TRBD2 (5 bases each). CDR3 length: 15 residues. Per germline, CDR1 MGHDK and CDR2 SYGVNS. Trimming took off 4 bases at V and 1 base at J, with 14 bases between the two ends. In DNA, the CDR3 is TGTGCCAGCAGTGCCCCGGGACGTCAATCCTACGAGCAGTACTTC. Translated, it gives CASSAPGRQSYEQYF.

The rearrangement links TRBV6-7 to TRBJ2-7; D unresolved. TRBV6-7 is an ORF, with its function uncertain. This CDR3 contains 15 residues. V was cut by 0 bases and J by 7 bases, with 16 bases left in between. The CDR3 reads CASSYSINGVWEQYF. As DNA, the CDR3 is TGTGCCAGCAGTTACTCGATAAATGGGGTTTGGGAGCAGTACTTC.

This chain connects TRBV5-1 to TRBJ1-1, with 8 bases matching TRBD1. The V gene end was trimmed by 0 bases and the J gene end by 5 bases; junction bases not matched to a gene: 9. The CDR3 length is 16 residues. Germline V lookup: CDR1 SGHRS, CDR2 YFSETQ. CDR3 region: CASSLGQGAVMTEAFF. The CDR3 DNA reads TGCGCCAGCAGCTTGGGGCAGGGGGCAGTGATGACTGAAGCTTTCTTT.

The CDR3 DNA reads TGTGCCAGCAGCTTAGTGGACAGGGGTGGAGAGCAGTACTTC. Its translation: CASSLVDRGGEQYF. J is TRBJ2-7 and V is TRBV7-9, with 9 bases fitting TRBD1. V dropped 1 base and J dropped 7; count of bases not matched to a gene: 5. The CDR3 covers 14 residues. Germline V lookup: CDR1 SEHNR, CDR2 FQNEAQ (reference sequence). Filled out from reference TRBV7-9 and TRBJ2-7, the complete variable domain reads DTGVSQNPRHKITKRGQNVTFRCDPISEHNRLYWYRQTLGQGPEFLTYFQNEAQLEKSRLLSDRFSAERPKGSFSTLEIQRTEQGDSAMYLCASSLVDRGGEQYFGPGTRLTVT.

A note on this clone: The junction departs from the called germline gene at one end, perhaps through a read error. V is TRBV6-5 and J is TRBJ2-7, with D hard to call. Germline V lookup: CDR1 MNHEY, CDR2 SVGAGI. The CDR3 has 15 amino acids. The CDR3 DNA sequence: TGTGTCAGCAGTTACTCGAAGACGGGCTCCTACGAGCAGTACTTC. Translation: CVSSYSKTGSYEQYF.

This clone appeared a single time. The chain uses TRBV19 and TRBJ2-7; D may match TRBD1 or TRBD2 (6 bases each). Deletions cut 5 bases from V and 5 bases from J, with 19 bases between. In germline, CDR1 is LNHDA, CDR2 SQIVND (reference sequence). The CDR3 consists of 15 residues. CDR3 DNA: TGTGCCAGTAGTCTCCTCGGACAGAGGGGGGACGAGCAGTACTTC. Residues: CASSLLGQRGDEQYF.

The CDR3 nucleotides are TGTGCCTGGAGTGCTGAGGGGGCTCTTAATTCACCCCTCCACTTT. It yields the protein CAWSAEGALNSPLHF. J is TRBJ1-6 and V is TRBV30, with 7 bases lining up with TRBD1. Per germline, CDR1 GTSNPN and CDR2 SVGIG (reference sequence). V shed 1 base and J 6 bases; nucleotides not matched to a gene: 6. This CDR3 contains 15 residues.

The J gene is TRBJ2-2, the V gene TRBV9; D uncertain. The germline V and J ends were trimmed by 0 bases and 5 bases, with 8 bases remaining between them. CDR1 SGDLS and CDR2 YYNGEE come from the germline V gene. The CDR3 is 14 amino acids. CDR3 sequence reads: CASSVDVQTGELFF. CDR3 DNA sequence: TGTGCCAGCAGCGTAGATGTCCAGACCGGGGAGCTGTTTTTT. Full variable domain (rest looked up from reference TRBV9 and TRBJ2-2): DSGVTQTPKHLITATGQRVTLRCSPRSGDLSVYWYQQSLDQGLQFLIQYYNGEERAKGNILERFSAQQFPDLHSELNLSSLELGDSALYFCASSVDVQTGELFFGEGSRLTVL.

In DNA, the CDR3 is TGCAGCGTTGAAACCCCCTGGGCGAACACTGAAGCTTTCTTT. It encodes CSVETPWANTEAFF. The chain carries TRBV29-1 and TRBJ1-1, with unresolved D. Trimming left V 2 bases short and J 1 base short, with 11 bases between. Germline V CDR1 and CDR2: SQVTM, ANQGSEA. This CDR3 region has 14 residues.

The chain is built from TRBV30 and TRBJ1-2; 10 nucleotides align to TRBD1. The CDR3 has 16 amino acids. Trimming took 3 bases from V and 0 from J; bases not matched to a gene: 7. CDR1 and CDR2 from the germline V gene are GTSNPN and SVGIG (reference sequence). CDR3 nucleotides: TGTGCCTGGAGACCCCTGGACAGGGGGACTAACTATGGCTACACCTTC. It encodes CAWRPLDRGTNYGYTF.

The gene calls are TRBV18 and TRBJ1-1, with D tentatively TRBD1 (5 bases). The CDR3 sequence is 13 residues long. Germline CDR1 and CDR2: KGHSH and LQKENI. The V end lost 0 bases, the J end lost 9 bases, and 11 bases lay between the germline ends. The CDR3 nucleotides are TGTGCCAGCTCACCACCGGGGCGGACTCAAGCTTTCTTT. Its protein product is CASSPPGRTQAFF. The variable domain in full, with the rest retrieved from reference TRBV18 and TRBJ1-1, is NAGVMQNPRHLVRRRGQEARLRCSPMKGHSHVYWYRQLPEEGLKFMVYLQKENIIDESGMPKERFSAEFPKEGPSILRIQQVVRGDSAAYFCASSPPGRTQAFFGQGTRLTVV.

V is TRBV27 and J is TRBJ1-4, with no clear D. The CDR3 runs to 15 residues. In germline, CDR1 is MNHEY, CDR2 SMNVEV (reference sequence). V lost 10 bases to trimming and J lost 4 bases, with 19 bases between them. The CDR3 reads CATKESLLDNEKLFF. CDR3 sequence (DNA): TGTGCCACCAAAGAATCCCTTCTTGATAATGAAAAACTGTTTTTT.

This chain uses TRBV2 with TRBJ1-2, with 8 bases fitting TRBD1. This CDR3 spans 13 amino acids. J lost 8 bases, V lost 5 bases, and 7 bases had no gene match. Germline CDR1 and CDR2: SNHLY and FYNNEI. The CDR3 DNA reads TGTGCCAGCAGTAAGGACAGGGAATACGGCTACACCTTC. This codes for CASSKDREYGYTF.

This clone was observed a few times. At the DNA level, this CDR3 is encoded by other sequences in the same sample as well. The gene calls are TRBV20-1 and TRBJ2-3; D is undetermined. The germline CDR1 and CDR2 sequences are DFQATT and SNEGSKA (reference sequence). The V and J ends lost 3 bases and 0 bases respectively, with 1 base between them. This CDR3 comprises 11 residues. The chain's CDR3 is CSASSTDTQYF. CDR3 DNA: TGCAGTGCTAGTAGCACAGATACGCAGTATTTT.

The rearrangement uses TRBV5-1 and TRBJ2-3; 7 bases map to TRBD1. V was clipped by 2 bases and J by 3 bases; unmatched bases: 9. The CDR3 extends over 16 amino acids. Germline lookup yields CDR1 SGHRS and CDR2 YFSETQ. This CDR3 reads CASSLQTGPPTDTQYF. As DNA, the CDR3 is TGCGCCAGCAGCTTACAGACAGGGCCCCCGACAGATACGCAGTATTTT.

The CDR3 region is CASSSPDGRGLNSPLHF. CDR3 nucleotides: TGTGCCAGTAGTTCACCTGATGGTCGGGGGCTTAATTCACCCCTCCACTTT. This sequence joins TRBV19 and TRBJ1-6; D may be TRBD1 (6 bases). V was cut by 5 bases and J by 6 bases, with 20 bases left in between. The CDR3 is 17 residues long. Germline CDR1 and CDR2: LNHDA and SQIVND (reference sequence).